Below are 17 T cell receptor beta chains sequenced from a single sample in a study of early T cells in non-severe SARS-CoV-2 infection. TCRdb called the 5' RACE reads again in MiXCR, with one record for every CDR3 protein. This table has under 85,000 distinct CDR3 sequences, 8.5% to 10% appearing once. The material sequenced was whole blood. The receptors stem from an adult who was a healthcare worker with PCR-confirmed SARS-CoV-2 infection or an uninfected control (not recorded which).

The V and J genes are TRBV7-2 and TRBJ2-7; 9 positions agree with TRBD2. This CDR3 region has 15 residues. The germline CDR1 and CDR2 sequences are SGHTA and FQGNSA. The junction had 3 bases not matched to a gene; V was cut back by 1 base and J by 2 bases. CDR3 amino acids: CASSLVLAGPYEQYF. The CDR3 region has the DNA TGTGCCAGCAGCTTAGTCCTAGCGGGACCCTACGAGCAGTACTTC.

This clonotype is medium-sized within its sample. The rearrangement links TRBV7-9 to TRBJ2-3; D is perhaps TRBD2 (5 bases). The CDR3 is 14 residues long. Germline values: CDR1 SEHNR, CDR2 FQNEAQ (reference sequence). The V end lost 5 bases, the J end lost 3 bases, and 12 bases lay between the germline ends. DNA of the CDR3: TGTGCCAGCAGCCCAGACCCGGGGACAGATACGCAGTATTTT. It encodes CASSPDPGTDTQYF.

There are a few counts of this clonotype. The chain couples TRBV20-1 to TRBJ1-6; TRBD1 matches at 8 bases. Trimming cost V 0 bases and J 10 bases; bases outside gene matches: 8. Germline assignment: CDR1 DFQATT and CDR2 SNEGSKA (reference sequence). There are 15 residues in the CDR3. This CDR3 reads CSAREGGQVNSPLHF. CDR3 nucleotide sequence: TGCAGTGCTAGAGAAGGGGGACAGGTTAACTCACCCCTCCACTTT.

This clonotype was detected many times. This sequence joins TRBV30 and TRBJ2-1, with D uncertain. Germline V lookup: CDR1 GTSNPN, CDR2 SVGIG (reference sequence). The CDR3 is made up of 13 amino acids. Trimming removed 0 bases at V and 1 base at J, with 4 bases between. The CDR3 reads CAWSVQSYNEQFF. The DNA for the CDR3 is TGTGCCTGGAGTGTACAGTCCTACAATGAGCAGTTCTTC. Full variable domain (missing parts from reference TRBV30 and TRBJ2-1): SQTIHQWPATLVQPVGSPLSLECTVEGTSNPNLYWYRQAAGRGLQLLFYSVGIGQISSEVPQNLSASRPQDRQFILSSKKLLLSDSGFYLCAWSVQSYNEQFFGPGTRLTVL.

This sequence joins TRBV5-4 and TRBJ2-2, with 7 positions matching TRBD1. The CDR3 consists of 16 residues. Per the germline V gene, CDR1 is SGHNT and CDR2 is YYREEE (reference sequence). Trimming removed 4 bases from V and 2 bases from J; junction bases left unmatched: 8. CDR3 nucleotides: TGTGCCAGCAGCCAACTACGGACAGGAAACACCGGGGAGCTGTTTTTT. This codes for CASSQLRTGNTGELFF.

In this sample, this clonotype turned up a few times. The chain uses TRBV20-1 and TRBJ2-3; TRBD1 is a possible D gene (6 bases). This CDR3 is 15 amino acids long. CDR1 DFQATT and CDR2 SNEGSKA come from the germline V gene (reference sequence). V dropped 0 bases and J dropped 4 bases, with 14 bases sitting between them. In DNA form, the CDR3 reads TGCAGTGCTAGAGATCCAGGGGAATTTGCAGATACGCAGTATTTT. Amino acid sequence: CSARDPGEFADTQYF.

A few counts support this clonotype. This rearrangement joins TRBV5-8 to TRBJ1-5, with 7 bases that match TRBD1. CDR3 length: 16 amino acids. Germline CDR1 reads SGHTS; CDR2 reads YDEGEE. With V trimmed by 6 bases and J by 4 bases, 13 bases remained unmatched. CDR3 region: CASTTPVQGPNQPQHF. The CDR3 DNA sequence: TGTGCCAGCACCACGCCAGTACAGGGGCCAAATCAGCCCCAGCATTTT.

This chain joins TRBV19 and TRBJ2-5; 9 bases align to TRBD2. With 4 bases clipped from V and 5 bases from J, the junction kept 5 bases outside the gene matches. Germline V lookup: CDR1 LNHDA, CDR2 SQIVND (reference sequence). The CDR3 loop spans 14 amino acids. The CDR3 DNA reads as TGTGCCAGTAGTAGCGGGAGGGCCGGGGAGACCCAGTACTTC. Protein product: CASSSGRAGETQYF.

In this sample, this clonotype turned up many times. V gene TRBV6-5 combines with J gene TRBJ2-4; 10 nucleotides match TRBD1. CDR1 MNHEY and CDR2 SVGAGI come from the germline V gene. Trimming cost V 5 bases and J 6 bases; bases outside gene matches: 4. CDR3 length equals 14 residues. The CDR3 region has the DNA TGTGCCAGCAGTACGACAGGGGGCGGAAACATTCAGTACTTC. This sequence encodes CASSTTGGGNIQYF.

This chain uses TRBV7-3 with TRBJ2-1; perhaps TRBD1 as D (6 bases). In germline, CDR1 is SGHTA, CDR2 FQGTGA. With 0 bases removed from V and 2 bases from J, the gap between germline ends came to 11 bases. The CDR3 has 16 amino acids. The CDR3 DNA is TGTGCCAGCAGCTTAACGGGCAGGGGCACCTACAATGAGCAGTTCTTC. Its protein product is CASSLTGRGTYNEQFF.

This clonotype was recorded a few times. V and J are TRBV7-9 and TRBJ2-1; no reliable D call. Germline loops: CDR1 SEHNR, CDR2 FQNEAQ (reference sequence). V was cut by 4 bases and J by 14 bases, with 15 bases left in between. The length of the CDR3 is 12 residues. The CDR3 spells CASSSSRRIEFF. CDR3 bases: TGTGCCAGCAGCTCCAGTCGACGCATAGAGTTCTTC.

This clonotype was counted only a few times. The chain recombines TRBV15 with TRBJ1-4; D ambiguous. The germline V gene encodes CDR1 LNHNV and CDR2 YYDKDF (reference sequence). Trimming pared 0 bases from V and 4 bases from J, leaving 15 bases between. The length of the CDR3 is 17 residues. In DNA, the CDR3 is TGTGCCACCAGCAGAGATATTGCGGGAGTGGGTAATGAAAAACTGTTTTTT. The encoded protein is CATSRDIAGVGNEKLFF.

This clonotype came up a few times. V and J are TRBV28 and TRBJ2-1; 8 bases line up with TRBD1. Germline V gives CDR1 MDHEN, CDR2 SYDVKM. The CDR3 sequence is 12 residues long. The trim removed 6 bases at V and 8 bases at J, leaving 3 bases unmatched. CDR3 loop: CASRTTGDEQFF. The CDR3 DNA follows: TGTGCCAGCAGAACGACAGGGGATGAGCAGTTCTTC.

This clonotype appeared many times. The V call is TRBV6-2 or TRBV6-3, the J call TRBJ2-5, with D possibly matching TRBD2 (7 bases). Germline CDR1 is MNHEY and CDR2 is SVGEGT. This CDR3 has 15 amino acids. The V end lost 10 bases, the J end lost 4 bases, and 22 bases lay between the germline ends. DNA for the CDR3: TGTGCCACCAGGGGAGGGACTTCCGCGTTAGAGACCCAGTACTTC. This translates into CATRGGTSALETQYF.

This clonotype was seen a handful of times. V is TRBV7-2 and J is TRBJ2-3; 11 bases agree with TRBD2. The junction had 13 bases not matched to a gene; V was cut back by 5 bases and J by 3 bases. The germline gives CDR1 SGHTA, CDR2 FQGNSA. There are 18 residues in the CDR3. CDR3 loop: CASSPRASGRPPTDTQYF. The CDR3 DNA sequence: TGTGCCAGCAGCCCCCGGGCTAGCGGGAGGCCCCCAACAGATACGCAGTATTTT.

This clonotype was seen at least ten times. J is TRBJ1-5 and V is TRBV30, with D unresolved. The germline CDR1 and CDR2 sequences are GTSNPN and SVGIG (reference sequence). The germline V and J ends were trimmed by 5 bases and 2 bases, with 10 bases remaining between them. The CDR3 length is 13 residues. The CDR3 spells CAWGPEGNQPQHF. CDR3 in DNA: TGTGCCTGGGGTCCCGAAGGCAATCAGCCCCAGCATTTT.

The rearrangement links TRBV11-2 to TRBJ1-1; D remains ambiguous. The CDR3 is 11 residues long. Germline V gene data show CDR1 as SGHAT and CDR2 as FQNNGV. V was trimmed by 6 bases and J by 10 bases, leaving 12 bases between them. The CDR3 loop is CASRVARTAFF. CDR3 DNA: TGTGCCAGCAGAGTCGCAAGAACAGCTTTCTTT.